What follows are 16 T cell receptor beta chains derived from one specimen sequenced in a study of cytomegalovirus exposure and HLA in healthy donors. Some clones are missing from TCRdb's copy, which holds only in-frame ones; the method was immunoSEQ multiplex PCR. In the table there are some 140,000 clones, roughly 87% of which are singletons. The sequencing sample was made of PBMCs. These receptor sequences come from a woman between 18 and 30 years old in good health and CMV-seropositive.

The sample holds one count of this clone. This chain joins TRBV7-2 and TRBJ2-7; TRBD2 might be the D (6 bases). The CDR3 spans 15 residues. The ends were cut back, 2 bases at V and 0 bases at J, with 11 bases in the middle. Looked up from germline, CDR1 is SGHTA and CDR2 is FQGNSA. The CDR3 DNA is TGTGCCAGCAGCTTACCGGGGGTATACTCCTACGAGCAGTACTTC. It is translated as CASSLPGVYSYEQYF. The full variable domain, in which reference TRBV7-2 and TRBJ2-7 provide the parts outside the CDR3, is GAGVSQSPSNKVTEKGKDVELRCDPISGHTALYWYRQSLGQGLEFLIYFQGNSAPDKSGLPSDRFSAERTGGSVSTLTIQRTQQEDSAVYLCASSLPGVYSYEQYFGPGTRLTVT.

The chain is built from TRBV11-2 and TRBJ2-7, with D possibly being TRBD1 (6 bases). The ends were cut back, 7 bases at V and 5 bases at J, with 18 bases in the middle. Germline CDR1 and CDR2: SGHAT and FQNNGV. The CDR3 covers 14 residues. The CDR3 DNA sequence: TGTGCCAGCACCACCGGGACACAGCCTAACGAGCAGTACTTC. Translation gives CASTTGTQPNEQYF.

This chain joins TRBV23-1 and TRBJ2-7; D is ambiguous. TRBV23-1 is recorded as an ORF, its role being uncertain. This CDR3 has 13 amino acids. Trimming left V 0 bases short and J 3 bases short, with 6 bases between. The CDR3: CASSQSCGYEQYF. DNA for the CDR3: TGCGCCAGCAGTCAATCCTGCGGCTACGAGCAGTACTTC.

The J gene is TRBJ1-1, the V gene TRBV5-8; unclear D gene. CDR1 is SGHTS, CDR2 YDEGEE, per germline. Trimming pared 6 bases from V and 0 bases from J, leaving 24 bases between. The length of the CDR3 is 18 residues. The CDR3 sequence is CASTPGRRGLAMNTEAFF. CDR3 in DNA: TGTGCCAGCACCCCGGGCCGGCGGGGATTGGCAATGAACACTGAAGCTTTCTTT.

The rearrangement links TRBV11-3 to TRBJ2-7; TRBD2 matches 8 bases. Per germline, CDR1 SGHNT and CDR2 YENEEA. The CDR3 has 13 amino acids. J was trimmed by 2 bases and V by 3 bases; bases with no gene match: 0. The CDR3 protein is CASSFSGAYEQYF. The CDR3 DNA is TGTGCCAGCAGCTTTAGCGGGGCCTACGAGCAGTACTTC.

The rearrangement links TRBV27 to TRBJ1-5, with 7 positions matching TRBD1. The length of the CDR3 is 16 residues. Germline CDR1 reads MNHEY; CDR2 reads SMNVEV (reference sequence). V shed 5 bases, J shed 2 bases, and the junction held 9 bases outside the gene matches. The CDR3 protein is CASSVGGSWRNQPQHF. In DNA form, the CDR3 reads TGTGCCAGCAGTGTAGGGGGCTCCTGGCGCAATCAGCCCCAGCATTTT.

This chain joins TRBV10-1 and TRBJ2-3; possibly TRBD1 for D (5 bases). The CDR3 has 13 residues. V was pared by 4 bases and J by 5 bases, with 10 bases between. Germline V gives CDR1 WNHNN, CDR2 SYGVQD (reference sequence). The CDR3 here is CASSGAGLDTQYF. Here the CDR3 DNA reads TGCGCCAGCAGTGGGGCAGGGTTAGATACGCAGTATTTT.

The chain uses TRBV11-2 and TRBJ1-1; D not resolved. V was pared by 5 bases and J by 1 base, with 14 bases between. Germline assignment: CDR1 SGHAT and CDR2 FQNNGV. CDR3 length: 15 residues. CDR3 coding DNA: TGTGCCAGCAGCGGGATAAGACGGGAGAACACTGAAGCTTTCTTT. It yields the protein CASSGIRRENTEAFF.

CDR3: CASSLFDRNTEAFF. Written as DNA, the CDR3 is TGTGCCAGCAGTTTATTTGACAGGAACACTGAAGCTTTCTTT. The rearrangement links TRBV27 to TRBJ1-1; D possibly corresponds to TRBD1 (5 bases). The CDR3 runs to 14 residues. Germline lookup yields CDR1 MNHEY and CDR2 SMNVEV (reference sequence). The V and J ends lost 1 base and 1 base respectively, with 7 bases between them.

This chain links TRBV28 with TRBJ2-5, with D possibly TRBD2 on 6 matching bases. Trimming took 3 bases from V and 5 from J, leaving 22 bases between them. This CDR3 has 17 amino acids. Germline V gene lookup returns CDR1 MDHEN and CDR2 SYDVKM. This CDR3 is CASSLSSGLVSWETQYF. The CDR3 nucleotides read TGTGCCAGCAGTTTGTCGTCGGGACTCGTCTCTTGGGAGACCCAGTACTTC. Using reference TRBV28 and TRBJ2-5 for the parts outside the CDR3, the full variable domain is DVKVTQSSRYLVKRTGEKVFLECVQDMDHENMFWYRQDPGLGLRLIYFSYDVKMKEKGDIPEGYSVSREKKERFSLILESASTNQTSMYLCASSLSSGLVSWETQYFGPGTRLLVL.

This clone has only one observation. The V gene is TRBV7-2, the J gene TRBJ1-1; D possibly corresponds to TRBD1 (6 bases). Germline V gives CDR1 SGHTA, CDR2 FQGNSA. This CDR3 region has 16 residues. V shed 2 bases and J shed 2 bases, with 15 bases lying between them. CDR3 amino acids: CASSLYKGHVNTEAFF. The CDR3 nucleotides are TGTGCCAGCAGCTTATACAAGGGACATGTCAACACTGAAGCTTTCTTT. The variable domain in full, with the rest retrieved from reference TRBV7-2 and TRBJ1-1, is GAGVSQSPSNKVTEKGKDVELRCDPISGHTALYWYRQSLGQGLEFLIYFQGNSAPDKSGLPSDRFSAERTGGSVSTLTIQRTQQEDSAVYLCASSLYKGHVNTEAFFGQGTRLTVV.

The chain uses TRBV28 and TRBJ2-1, with TRBD1 matching 9 bases. CDR1 MDHEN and CDR2 SYDVKM come from the germline V gene. The CDR3 extends over 16 amino acids. Trimming took 5 bases from V and 1 from J; bases not matched to a gene: 6. CDR3 residues: CASSAEGQGSYNEQFF. CDR3 DNA: TGTGCCAGCAGTGCGGAGGGACAGGGTTCCTACAATGAGCAGTTCTTC.

This chain joins TRBV23-1 and TRBJ2-3, with 10 bases lining up with TRBD1. TRBV23-1 carries the ORF label, with uncertain function. After removal of 5 bases from V and 6 bases from J, the junction contained 8 bases not matched to a gene. The CDR3 contains 15 residues. CDR3 bases: TGCGCCAGCAGTTTGACCCGGGACAGGGGTGATACGCAGTATTTT. This gives the protein CASSLTRDRGDTQYF.

This clone was picked up one time. The V and J genes are TRBV9 and TRBJ2-7; 8 nucleotides match TRBD2. V dropped 3 bases and J dropped 4; count of bases not matched to a gene: 3. Germline V lookup: CDR1 SGDLS, CDR2 YYNGEE. The CDR3 runs to 13 residues. The CDR3 DNA reads TGTGCCAGCAGCGCTGCGGGGGGTTACGAGCAGTACTTC. Translation gives CASSAAGGYEQYF.

Here the CDR3 reads CASSQDDRASYEQYF. CDR3 coding DNA: TGCGCCAGCAGCCAAGATGACAGGGCCTCCTACGAGCAGTACTTC. The J gene is TRBJ2-7, the V gene TRBV4-3; 7 bases fit TRBD1. Germline V gives CDR1 LGHNA, CDR2 YSLEER. This CDR3 spans 15 amino acids. V lost 0 bases to trimming and J lost 0 bases; unmatched junction nucleotides: 2.

The rearrangement links TRBV2 to TRBJ1-1, with TRBD1 as a possible D gene (5 bases). The CDR3 runs 14 residues. V was clipped by 1 base and J by 4 bases, with 10 bases between them. The V gene's germline CDR1 is SNHLY and CDR2 FYNNEI. The CDR3 spells CASSEGWGVTEAFF. The CDR3 DNA follows: TGTGCCAGCAGTGAAGGGTGGGGGGTCACTGAAGCTTTCTTT.